Shown below are 6 T cell receptor beta chains from a single sample sequenced in a study of graft-versus-host responses after intestinal transplantation. For these TCRs, the target antigens are not known. Profiling relied on immunoSEQ multiplex PCR, and the TCRdb table lists in-frame clones only, not all of them. The sample gives roughly 110,000 clones, approximately 90% of which show up once; less than 0.8% is in the top ten. The specimen comprised unstimulated CD4+ T cells sorted from spleen or lymph node cells, sampled before transplant. The origin of the receptors is a human donor who was the organ donor for an intestinal transplant.

The chain carries TRBV4-1 and TRBJ2-1; tentative D call: TRBD1 (6 bases). The germline gives CDR1 MGHRA, CDR2 YSYEKL. V was cut by 1 base and J by 0 bases, with 22 bases left in between. The CDR3 contains 20 residues. The CDR3 loop reads CASSQGDITKAERSYNEQFF. The CDR3 nucleotides are TGCGCCAGCAGCCAAGGGGACATTACCAAAGCGGAGCGCTCCTACAATGAGCAGTTCTTC.

The V and J genes are TRBV7-9 and TRBJ1-6; D is undetermined. Germline values: CDR1 SEHNR, CDR2 FQNEAQ (reference sequence). The CDR3 is 13 residues long. V was cut by 1 base and J by 10 bases, with 8 bases left in between. CDR3 nucleotide sequence: TGTGCCAGCAGCTTAGAAGGAACCTCACCCCTCCACTTT. Protein product: CASSLEGTSPLHF.

The V call is TRBV10-2, the J call TRBJ1-4; 10 nucleotides align to TRBD1. CDR3 size: 15 residues. Germline CDR1 and CDR2: WSHSY and SAAADI. V dropped 8 bases and J dropped 3; count of bases not matched to a gene: 6. The CDR3 nucleotides are TGCGCCAGCCGCAGGGGACAGGGGCCTAATGAAAAACTGTTTTTT. Protein product: CASRRGQGPNEKLFF.

The rearrangement links TRBV30 to TRBJ2-7; 9 nucleotides align to TRBD2. CDR3 length: 13 amino acids. V lost 8 bases to trimming and J lost 2 bases; unmatched junction nucleotides: 7. In germline, CDR1 is GTSNPN, CDR2 SVGIG (reference sequence). The CDR3 region has the DNA TGTGCCGCCTGGCTAGCGGGACCCTACGAGCAGTACTTC. This codes for CAAWLAGPYEQYF.

The V call is TRBV7-9, the J call TRBJ2-1; D is undetermined. The CDR3 length is 16 residues. The germline CDR1 and CDR2 sequences are SEHNR and FQNEAQ (reference sequence). V lost 5 bases, J lost 10 bases, and 24 bases lay in between. CDR3 nucleotides: TGTGCCAGCAGCACCACCTTACAGTTCGGCGAGGACGAGCAGTTCTTC. Translated: CASSTTLQFGEDEQFF.

V is TRBV4-1 and J is TRBJ2-7, with D perhaps TRBD1 (6 bases). There are 16 residues in the CDR3. CDR1 and CDR2 from the germline V gene are MGHRA and YSYEKL. V lost 2 bases to trimming and J lost 0 bases, with 14 bases between them. The CDR3 DNA is TGCGCCAGCAGCCAACAGAGGGGGTTCAACTCCTACGAGCAGTACTTC. It is translated as CASSQQRGFNSYEQYF.